This T cell receptor (beta chain) was identified in a study of blood T cells in healthy people across ages. Across the whole study: Template switching retrieved approximately one barcoded beta molecule for each two T cells. Study results and caveats: As age increased, TCR beta diversity per million T cells fell in a roughly linear fashion. The study found more naive CD4+ cells and higher diversity in long-lived than aged donors.

PCR was performed a second time for 7 to 11 cycles using a sample-barcoded 5' primer and a J-beta primer mix. MiXCR, run by TCRdb on the 5' RACE reads, gives a single entry per CDR3 protein. The table lists some 790,000 distinct CDR3 sequences, less than 35% of them singletons, with 17% in the top ten. Between the trimmed V and J ends, which lost 6 bases and 4 bases, there was a span of 8 bases. From germline, CDR1 is DFQATT and CDR2 SNEGSKA (reference sequence). This CDR3 has 11 amino acids. This clonotype was seen repeatedly, ten times or more. The antigen remains unidentified. Sample donors were healthy Caucasian individuals that came from Russia, aged roughly 6 to 95.

Sample: blood. V and J are TRBV20-1 and TRBJ2-3; perhaps TRBD1 as D (6 bases). The clonotype was recovered from a woman older than 75 in good health. The CDR3 nucleotides are TGCAGTGCCGCAGGGGCAGATACGCAGTATTTT. Its protein is CSAAGADTQYF.